This is a list of T cell receptor beta chains from one sample in a study of glioma-infiltrating T cells after dendritic cell vaccination. Assay used: immunoSEQ multiplex PCR; TCRdb lists only in-frame clones, some missing. This sample has about 73,000 clones, with roughly 80% found just once. The sequencing used blood, collected before dendritic cell vaccination. Source of these receptors: a human donor with glioblastoma. Each CDR3 is given with its conserved first and last residue. Fields, in order: D gene, J gene, clone size, V gene, CDR3 protein, CDR3 DNA. D genes are given only for firm matches. For some rows the clone size is stated as once, few or many, or as a class when expanded; others skip it.

>TRBD1|TRBJ1-2|-|TRBV5-4
CASSLQGGNYGYTF
TGTGCCAGCAGCTTGCAGGGGGGAAACTATGGCTACACCTTC
>-|TRBJ2-3|-|TRBV29-1
CSVVRGSPTDTQYF
TGCAGCGTTGTACGGGGGAGTCCCACAGATACGCAGTATTTT
>-|TRBJ2-3|-|TRBV14
CASSHPQGATDTQYF
TGTGCCAGCAGCCACCCACAGGGCGCCACAGATACGCAGTATTTT
>-|TRBJ2-5|few|TRBV13
CASSLTGSSDKATQYF
TGTGCCAGCAGCCTCACGGGCTCTAGCGATAAGGCGACCCAGTACTTC
>-|TRBJ1-3|-|TRBV7-9
CASSSTGSGNTIYF
TGTGCCAGCAGCTCAACAGGGTCTGGAAACACCATATATTTT
>-|TRBJ1-5|-|TRBV27
CASSLRRAGQPQHF
TGTGCCAGCAGTTTACGGCGGGCAGGTCAGCCCCAGCATTTT
>TRBD1|TRBJ1-2|-|TRBV6-5
CASSYWGTGLNYGYTF
TGTGCCAGCAGTTACTGGGGGACAGGATTAAACTATGGCTACACCTTC
>-|TRBJ2-6|-|TRBV6-1
CASSEASGSGANVLTF
TGTGCCAGCAGTGAAGCCAGCGGCTCTGGGGCCAACGTCCTGACTTTC
>TRBD1|TRBJ2-3|-|TRBV5-1
CASSLGRGLFSDTQYF
TGCGCCAGCAGCTTGGGCAGGGGGCTCTTCTCAGATACGCAGTATTTT
>-|TRBJ2-3|-|TRBV12-5
CASGLDRLSTDTQYF
TGTGCTAGTGGTTTGGACAGATTAAGCACAGATACGCAGTATTTT
>-|TRBJ2-3|-|TRBV5-4
CASSLERSAQYF
TGTGCCAGCAGCTTGGAGCGGAGCGCGCAGTATTTT
>TRBD1|TRBJ1-4|-|TRBV5-1
CASSIGQVATNEKLFF
TGCGCCAGCAGCATCGGACAGGTTGCAACTAATGAAAAACTGTTTTTT
>TRBD1|TRBJ2-1|-|TRBV27
CASSPTTGGSYNEQFF
TGTGCCAGCAGTCCCACTACAGGGGGCTCCTACAATGAGCAGTTCTTC
>TRBD2|TRBJ2-1|-|TRBV30
CAWHPPGLATFF
TGTGCCTGGCATCCCCCGGGACTAGCGACCTTCTTC
>TRBD2|TRBJ2-5|-|TRBV15
CATSRDLGLAVQETQYF
TGTGCCACCAGCAGAGATCTCGGACTAGCGGTCCAAGAGACCCAGTACTTC
>-|TRBJ2-2|-|TRBV7-3
CASSLGFRGNTGELFF
TGTGCCAGCAGCTTAGGATTTCGGGGGAACACCGGGGAGCTGTTTTTT
>TRBD1|TRBJ1-2|-|TRBV9
CASYRPTGDHGYTF
TGTGCCAGCTACCGTCCTACAGGGGACCATGGCTACACCTTC
>TRBD1|TRBJ2-2|once|TRBV4-1
CASSFLTGANTGELFF
TGCGCCAGCAGCTTCCTTACAGGGGCGAACACCGGGGAGCTGTTTTTT
>-|TRBJ2-5|-|TRBV11-2
CASSQGNQETQYF
TGTGCCAGCAGTCAGGGGAACCAAGAGACCCAGTACTTC
>-|TRBJ2-2|medium-sized|TRBV5-6
CASSQVSGELFF
TGTGCCAGCAGCCAGGTCAGCGGGGAGCTGTTTTTT
>-|TRBJ2-5|-|TRBV28
CASSTHRRLQETQYF
TGTGCCAGCAGTACGCACAGACGGCTCCAAGAGACCCAGTACTTC
>TRBD1|TRBJ2-7|once|TRBV2
CASLRDRSSYEQYF
TGTGCCAGCCTCCGGGACAGGAGCTCCTACGAGCAGTACTTC
>TRBD1|TRBJ2-2|-|TRBV6-1
CASKDRGDTGELFF
TGTGCCAGCAAAGACAGGGGAGACACCGGGGAGCTGTTTTTT
>-|TRBJ1-2|-|TRBV4-1
CASSQGVGAIVYGYTF
TGCGCCAGCAGCCAAGGGGTTGGGGCGATTGTCTATGGCTACACCTTC
>TRBD1|TRBJ2-1|-|TRBV2
CASSGWTARGQATYNEQFF
TGTGCCAGCAGTGGATGGACAGCACGAGGACAGGCGACCTACAATGAGCAGTTCTTC
>TRBD2|TRBJ2-6|once|TRBV10-2
CASKKAGGFSGANVLTF
TGCGCCAGCAAAAAAGCGGGGGGATTCTCTGGGGCCAACGTCCTGACTTTC
>-|TRBJ1-1|-|TRBV27
CASSLKGGTEAFF
TGTGCCAGCAGTTTAAAGGGAGGTACTGAAGCTTTCTTT
>TRBD2|TRBJ2-1|once|TRBV5-1
CASSLQLAGGNEQFF
TGCGCCAGCAGCTTGCAACTAGCGGGAGGCAATGAGCAGTTCTTC
>TRBD2|TRBJ2-1|-|TRBV18
CASSTLTSGRALEQFF
TGTGCCAGCTCCACTTTGACTAGCGGGAGGGCCCTGGAGCAGTTCTTC
>-|TRBJ2-3|-|TRBV12-2
CASRFGLLCGRAPDTQYF
TGTGCAAGTCGCTTTGGGTTGTTGTGCGGGAGGGCCCCAGATACGCAGTATTTT
>-|TRBJ2-7|-|TRBV7-2
CASSLAGPGASYEQYF
TGTGCCAGCAGCTTAGCCGGTCCAGGGGCCTCCTACGAGCAGTACTTC
>-|TRBJ2-5|-|TRBV12-5
CASGFGSEETQYF
TGTGCTAGTGGTTTCGGAAGCGAAGAGACCCAGTACTTC
>TRBD1|TRBJ1-2|-|TRBV6-1
CASSEAPGGGYGYTF
TGTGCCAGCAGTGAAGCCCCAGGGGGCGGCTATGGCTACACCTTC
>TRBD1|TRBJ2-1|few|TRBV10-1
CASSDRGPYNEQFF
TGCGCCAGCTCTGACAGGGGGCCCTACAATGAGCAGTTCTTC
>-|TRBJ1-5|-|TRBV6-5
CASREDRDQPQHF
TGTGCCAGCAGGGAGGACCGAGATCAGCCCCAGCATTTT
>TRBD2|TRBJ2-2|-|TRBV5-6
CASSLRWGGIITGELFF
TGTGCCAGCAGCTTGCGGTGGGGAGGGATAATCACCGGGGAGCTGTTTTTT
>TRBD2|TRBJ2-1|-|TRBV6-5
CASSYSGGSGNNEQFF
TGTGCCAGCAGTTACTCGGGCGGGAGTGGTAACAATGAGCAGTTCTTC
>-|TRBJ2-7|once|TRBV11-2
CASSLGGGTGHYEQYF
TGTGCCAGCAGCTTAGGGGGCGGGACTGGACACTACGAGCAGTACTTC
>-|TRBJ2-3|-|TRBV5-6
CASSLTKGRGWASTDTQYF
TGTGCCAGCAGCCTCACGAAGGGGCGGGGTTGGGCAAGCACAGATACGCAGTATTTT
>TRBD1|TRBJ1-5|-|TRBV27
CASRTGRAQPQHF
TGTGCCAGCCGGACAGGGCGAGCTCAGCCCCAGCATTTT
>TRBD2|TRBJ2-3|few|TRBV5-1
CASSLAVAGGPDTQYF
TGCGCCAGCAGCTTGGCCGTTGCGGGAGGGCCAGATACGCAGTATTTT
>-|TRBJ2-7|-|TRBV2
CASSEYPRGSNEQYF
TGTGCCAGCAGTGAGTACCCGAGGGGGAGTAACGAGCAGTACTTC
>-|TRBJ2-5|-|TRBV5-1
CASSLVSGDQETQYF
TGCGCCAGCAGCTTGGTTAGCGGAGACCAAGAGACCCAGTACTTC
>TRBD1|TRBJ1-6|-|TRBV19
CASSPTQGAYNSPLHF
TGTGCCAGTAGTCCAACCCAGGGGGCTTATAATTCACCCCTCCACTTT
>-|TRBJ1-1|-|TRBV20-1
CSARGNSEAFF
TGCAGTGCTAGAGGTAATTCTGAAGCTTTCTTT
>TRBD1|TRBJ2-2|-|TRBV30
CTWDRSPTGELFF
TGTACCTGGGACAGGTCACCCACCGGGGAGCTGTTTTTT
>TRBD1|TRBJ1-1|-|TRBV5-6
CASSPPPGGTEAFF
TGTGCCAGCAGTCCCCCTCCAGGGGGCACTGAAGCTTTCTTT